This TCR beta chain came from a study of Ad26.COV2.S vaccination and SARS-CoV-2 variants. The study, taken as a whole, reports: Using TCR breadth and depth analyses may have led to underestimated total T cell responses.

Germline CDR1 is SGHTA and CDR2 is FQGTGA. The CDR3 length is 13 residues. The ends were cut back, 0 bases at V and 2 bases at J, with 4 bases in the middle. This sample's treatment: roughly 18 received Ad26.COV2.S at low or high dose, single or two shots; several received placebo; per-sample allocation not given. Collection of the samples took place on day 63 after the first injection of vaccine or placebo. Measured with immunoSEQ multiplex PCR; TCRdb has only the in-frame clones, and not every one. The sample has 350,000 to 500,000 clones; approximately 90% are singletons. Regarding this clone: The target antigen is unknown.

The source was peripheral blood, collected in a trial of Ad26.COV2.S vaccine versus placebo. This sequence originates from a person aged 18-60 years who received the Ad26.COV2.S COVID-19 vaccine or a placebo. V and J are TRBV7-3 and TRBJ2-5; no firm D call. CDR3 region: CASSLTRQETQYF. The CDR3 DNA reads as TGTGCCAGCAGCTTAACGCGGCAAGAGACCCAGTACTTC.